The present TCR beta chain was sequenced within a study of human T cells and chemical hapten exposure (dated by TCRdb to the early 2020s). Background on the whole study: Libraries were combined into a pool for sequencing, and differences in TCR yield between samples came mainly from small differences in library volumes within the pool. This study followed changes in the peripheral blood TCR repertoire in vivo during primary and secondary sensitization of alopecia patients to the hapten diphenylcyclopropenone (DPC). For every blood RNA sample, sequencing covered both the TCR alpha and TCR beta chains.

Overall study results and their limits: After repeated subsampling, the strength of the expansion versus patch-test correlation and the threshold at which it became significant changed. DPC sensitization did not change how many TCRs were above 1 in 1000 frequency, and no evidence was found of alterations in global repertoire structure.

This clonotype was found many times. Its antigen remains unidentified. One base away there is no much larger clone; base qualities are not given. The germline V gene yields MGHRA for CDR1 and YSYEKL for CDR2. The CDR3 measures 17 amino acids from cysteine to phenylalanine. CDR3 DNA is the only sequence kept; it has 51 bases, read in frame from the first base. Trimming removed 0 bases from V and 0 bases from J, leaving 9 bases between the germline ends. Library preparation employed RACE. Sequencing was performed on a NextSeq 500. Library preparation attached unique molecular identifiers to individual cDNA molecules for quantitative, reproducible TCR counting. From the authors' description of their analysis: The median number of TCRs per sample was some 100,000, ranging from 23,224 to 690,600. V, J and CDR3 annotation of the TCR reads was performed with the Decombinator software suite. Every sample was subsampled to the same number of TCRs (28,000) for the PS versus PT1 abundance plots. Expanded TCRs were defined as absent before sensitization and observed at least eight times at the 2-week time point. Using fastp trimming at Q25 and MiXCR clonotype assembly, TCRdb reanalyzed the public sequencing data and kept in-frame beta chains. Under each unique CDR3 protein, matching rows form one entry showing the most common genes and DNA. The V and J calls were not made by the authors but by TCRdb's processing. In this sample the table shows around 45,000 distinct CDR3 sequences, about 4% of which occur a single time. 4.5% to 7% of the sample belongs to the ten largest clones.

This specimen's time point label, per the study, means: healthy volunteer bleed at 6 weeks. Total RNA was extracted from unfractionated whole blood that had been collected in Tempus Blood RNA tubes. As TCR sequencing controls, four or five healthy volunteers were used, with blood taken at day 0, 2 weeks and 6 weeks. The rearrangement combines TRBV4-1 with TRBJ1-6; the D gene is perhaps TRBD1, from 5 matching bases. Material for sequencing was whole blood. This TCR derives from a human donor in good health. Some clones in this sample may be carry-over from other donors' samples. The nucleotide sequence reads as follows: TGCGCCAGCAGCCAAGATGCCACAGGCTCCTATAATTCACCCCTCCACTTT. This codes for CASSQDATGSYNSPLHF.